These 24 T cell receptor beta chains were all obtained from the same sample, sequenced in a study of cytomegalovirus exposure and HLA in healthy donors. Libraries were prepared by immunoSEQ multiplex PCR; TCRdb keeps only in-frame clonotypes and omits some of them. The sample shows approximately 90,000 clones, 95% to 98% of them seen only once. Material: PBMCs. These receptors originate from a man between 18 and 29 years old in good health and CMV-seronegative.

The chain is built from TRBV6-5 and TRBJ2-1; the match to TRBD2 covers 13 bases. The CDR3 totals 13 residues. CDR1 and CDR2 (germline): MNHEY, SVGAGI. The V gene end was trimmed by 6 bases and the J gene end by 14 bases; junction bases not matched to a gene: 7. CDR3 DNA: TGTGCCAGCAGGACTAGCGGGAGGATAAGGGAGTTCTTC. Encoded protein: CASRTSGRIREFF.

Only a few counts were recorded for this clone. This CDR3 is CASSLGKGLAGFYNEQFF. The CDR3 coding sequence is TGTGCCAGCAGCTTAGGTAAGGGACTAGCGGGCTTCTACAATGAGCAGTTCTTC. The chain carries TRBV11-2 and TRBJ2-1; 12 bases fit TRBD2. The CDR3 runs to 18 residues. Germline V gives CDR1 SGHAT, CDR2 FQNNGV. V lost 1 base, J lost 3 bases, and 7 bases stayed unmatched.

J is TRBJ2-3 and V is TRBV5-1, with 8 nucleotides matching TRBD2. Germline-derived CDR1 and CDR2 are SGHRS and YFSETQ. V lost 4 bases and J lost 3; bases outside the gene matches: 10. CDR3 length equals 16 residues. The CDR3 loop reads CASSRSSGFPTDTQYF. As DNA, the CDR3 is TGCGCCAGCAGCCGTTCTAGCGGGTTCCCTACAGATACGCAGTATTTT.

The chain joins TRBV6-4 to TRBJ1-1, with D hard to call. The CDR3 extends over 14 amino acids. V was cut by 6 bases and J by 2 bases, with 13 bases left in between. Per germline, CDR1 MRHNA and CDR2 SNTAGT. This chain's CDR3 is CASRDGSANTEAFF. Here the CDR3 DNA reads TGTGCCAGCAGGGACGGCAGCGCCAACACTGAAGCTTTCTTT.

DNA for the CDR3: TGTGCCAGCAGCTTAGCCAGGGATGGTGAAGCTTTCTTT. It specifies CASSLARDGEAFF. The gene calls are TRBV7-8 and TRBJ1-1, with D possibly TRBD1 on 5 matching bases. The CDR3 is made up of 13 amino acids. V lost 0 bases and J lost 7, with 9 bases in between. Germline V CDR1 and CDR2: SGHVS, FQNEAQ.

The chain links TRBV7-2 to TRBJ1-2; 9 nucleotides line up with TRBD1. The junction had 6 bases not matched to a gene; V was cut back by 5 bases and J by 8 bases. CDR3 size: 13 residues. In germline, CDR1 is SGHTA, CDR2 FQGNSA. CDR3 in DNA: TGTGCCAGCAGCACAGGGACAGGGCCCGGCTACACCTTC. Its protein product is CASSTGTGPGYTF.

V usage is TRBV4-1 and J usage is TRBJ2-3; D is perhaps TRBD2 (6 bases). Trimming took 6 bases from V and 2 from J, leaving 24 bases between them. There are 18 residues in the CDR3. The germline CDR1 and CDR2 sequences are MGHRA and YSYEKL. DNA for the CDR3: TGCGCCAGCAGACTCTTGTTTCCCAGCGGGTCCAACACAGATACGCAGTATTTT. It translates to CASRLLFPSGSNTDTQYF.

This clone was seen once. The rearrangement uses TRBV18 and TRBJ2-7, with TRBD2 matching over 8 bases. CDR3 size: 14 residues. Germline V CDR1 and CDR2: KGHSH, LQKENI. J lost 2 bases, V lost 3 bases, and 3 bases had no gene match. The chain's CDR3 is CASSPGGVPYEQYV. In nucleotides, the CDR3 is TGTGCCAGCTCACCCGGGGGGGTACCCTACGAGCAGTACGTC.

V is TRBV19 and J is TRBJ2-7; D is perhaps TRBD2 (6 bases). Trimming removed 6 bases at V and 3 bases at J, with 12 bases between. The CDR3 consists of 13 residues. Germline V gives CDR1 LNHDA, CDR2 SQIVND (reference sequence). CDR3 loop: CASSAGPYYEQYV. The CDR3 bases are TGTGCCAGTAGCGCGGGACCTTACTACGAGCAGTACGTC.

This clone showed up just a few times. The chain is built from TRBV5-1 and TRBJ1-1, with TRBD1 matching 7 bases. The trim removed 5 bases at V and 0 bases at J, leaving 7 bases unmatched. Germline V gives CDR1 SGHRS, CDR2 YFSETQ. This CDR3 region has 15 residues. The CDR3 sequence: CASRWQGEVNTEAFF. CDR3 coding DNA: TGCGCCAGCAGATGGCAGGGGGAAGTGAACACTGAAGCTTTCTTT. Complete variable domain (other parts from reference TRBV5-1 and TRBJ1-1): KAGVTQTPRYLIKTRGQQVTLSCSPISGHRSVSWYQQTPGQGLQFLFEYFSETQRNKGNFPGRFSGRQFSNSRSEMNVSTLELGDSALYLCASRWQGEVNTEAFFGQGTRLTVV.

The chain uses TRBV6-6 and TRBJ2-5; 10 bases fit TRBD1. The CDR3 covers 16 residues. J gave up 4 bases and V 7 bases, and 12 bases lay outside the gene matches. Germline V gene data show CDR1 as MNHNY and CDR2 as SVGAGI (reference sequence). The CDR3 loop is CASKPQLGQGVETQYF. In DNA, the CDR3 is TGTGCCAGCAAACCACAGTTAGGACAGGGGGTAGAGACCCAGTACTTC.

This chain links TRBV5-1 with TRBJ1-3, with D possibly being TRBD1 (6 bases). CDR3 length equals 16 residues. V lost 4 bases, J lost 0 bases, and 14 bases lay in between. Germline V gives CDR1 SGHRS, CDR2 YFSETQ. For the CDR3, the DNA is TGCGCCAGCAGCCTGACAGGAGGCGACTCTGGAAACACCATATATTTT. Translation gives CASSLTGGDSGNTIYF.

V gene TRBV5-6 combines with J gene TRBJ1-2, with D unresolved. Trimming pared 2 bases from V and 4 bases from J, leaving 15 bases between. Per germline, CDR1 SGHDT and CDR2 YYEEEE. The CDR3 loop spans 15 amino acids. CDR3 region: CASSLIVSRSYGYTF. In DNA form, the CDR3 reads TGTGCCAGCAGCTTAATTGTGTCACGGTCCTATGGCTACACCTTC.

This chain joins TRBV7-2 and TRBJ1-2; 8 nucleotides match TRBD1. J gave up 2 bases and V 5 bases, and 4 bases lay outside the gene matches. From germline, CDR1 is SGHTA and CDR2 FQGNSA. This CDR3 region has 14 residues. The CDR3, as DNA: TGTGCCAGCAGCCCACGACAGGGGAACTATGGCTACACCTTC. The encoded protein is CASSPRQGNYGYTF.

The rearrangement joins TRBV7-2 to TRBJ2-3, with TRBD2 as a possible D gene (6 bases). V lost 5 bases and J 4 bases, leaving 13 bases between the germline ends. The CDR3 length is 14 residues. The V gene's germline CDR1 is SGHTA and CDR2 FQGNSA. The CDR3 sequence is CASSTGLSADTQYF. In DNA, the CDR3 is TGTGCCAGCAGCACGGGACTCTCCGCAGATACGCAGTATTTT.

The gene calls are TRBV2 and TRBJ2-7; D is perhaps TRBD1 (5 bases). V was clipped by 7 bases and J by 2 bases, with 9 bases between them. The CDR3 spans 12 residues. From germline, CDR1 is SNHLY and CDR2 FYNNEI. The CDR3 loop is CASTDSTYEQYF. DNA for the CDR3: TGTGCCAGCACTGACAGTACCTACGAGCAGTACTTC.

In DNA form, the CDR3 reads TGTGCCAGCAGTGTAATAGAAGGGACACCTGCCTATGGCTACACCTTC. Translating it yields CASSVIEGTPAYGYTF. The chain recombines TRBV9 with TRBJ1-2; D is possibly TRBD1 (6 bases). CDR3 length: 16 amino acids. Trimming took off 5 bases at V and 4 bases at J, with 21 bases between the two ends. Looked up from germline, CDR1 is SGDLS and CDR2 is YYNGEE.

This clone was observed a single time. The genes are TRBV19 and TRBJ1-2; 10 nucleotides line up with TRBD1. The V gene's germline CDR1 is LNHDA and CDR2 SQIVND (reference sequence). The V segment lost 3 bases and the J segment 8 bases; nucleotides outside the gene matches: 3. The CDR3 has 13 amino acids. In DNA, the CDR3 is TGTGCCAGTAGTATGACAGGGGGCGACGGCTACACCTTC. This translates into CASSMTGGDGYTF.

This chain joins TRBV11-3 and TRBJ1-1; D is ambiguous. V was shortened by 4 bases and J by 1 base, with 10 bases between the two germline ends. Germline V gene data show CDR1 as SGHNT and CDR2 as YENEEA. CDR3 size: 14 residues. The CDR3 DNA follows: TGTGCCAGCAGCTCCCTGCGGGGGAACACTGAAGCTTTCTTT. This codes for CASSSLRGNTEAFF.

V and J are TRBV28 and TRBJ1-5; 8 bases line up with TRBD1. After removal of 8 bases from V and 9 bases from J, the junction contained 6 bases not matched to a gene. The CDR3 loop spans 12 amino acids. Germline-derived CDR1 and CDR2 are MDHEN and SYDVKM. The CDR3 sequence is CASLSGGRPQHF. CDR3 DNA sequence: TGTGCCAGCCTATCAGGGGGCCGGCCCCAGCATTTT.

The CDR3 loop reads CASSSGLAGGPFARETQYF. The CDR3 DNA reads as TGTGCCAGCAGCTCTGGGCTAGCGGGAGGGCCTTTCGCTCGAGAGACCCAGTACTTC. The chain recombines TRBV7-9 with TRBJ2-5, with 12 bases aligning to TRBD2. The V and J ends lost 4 bases and 4 bases, in that order; junction bases with no gene match: 16. Germline V CDR1 and CDR2: SEHNR, FQNEAQ (reference sequence). The CDR3 extends over 19 amino acids. The complete variable domain, with remaining parts taken from reference TRBV7-9 and TRBJ2-5, reads DTGVSQNPRHKITKRGQNVTFRCDPISEHNRLYWYRQTLGQGPEFLTYFQNEAQLEKSRLLSDRFSAERPKGSFSTLEIQRTEQGDSAMYLCASSSGLAGGPFARETQYFGPGTRLLVL.

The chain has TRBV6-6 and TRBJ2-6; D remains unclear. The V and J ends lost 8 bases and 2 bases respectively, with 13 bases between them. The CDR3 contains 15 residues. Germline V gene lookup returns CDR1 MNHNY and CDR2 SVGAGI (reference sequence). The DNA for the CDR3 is TGTGCCAGCCTCGCTAACCCCCCTGGGGCCAACGTCCTGACTTTC. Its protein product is CASLANPPGANVLTF.

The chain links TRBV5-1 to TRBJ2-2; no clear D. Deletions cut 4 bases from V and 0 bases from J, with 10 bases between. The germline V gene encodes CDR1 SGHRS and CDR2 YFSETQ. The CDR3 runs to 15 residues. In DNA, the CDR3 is TGCGCCAGCAGCGTCAACAGACCGAACACCGGGGAGCTGTTTTTT. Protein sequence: CASSVNRPNTGELFF. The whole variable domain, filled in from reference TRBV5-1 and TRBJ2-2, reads KAGVTQTPRYLIKTRGQQVTLSCSPISGHRSVSWYQQTPGQGLQFLFEYFSETQRNKGNFPGRFSGRQFSNSRSEMNVSTLELGDSALYLCASSVNRPNTGELFFGEGSRLTVL.

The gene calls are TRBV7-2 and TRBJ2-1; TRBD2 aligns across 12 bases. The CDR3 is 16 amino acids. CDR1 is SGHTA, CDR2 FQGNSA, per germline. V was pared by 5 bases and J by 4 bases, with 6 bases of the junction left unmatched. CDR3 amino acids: CASSPSGRDQYNEQFF. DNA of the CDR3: TGTGCCAGCAGCCCTAGCGGGAGGGATCAATACAATGAGCAGTTCTTC.